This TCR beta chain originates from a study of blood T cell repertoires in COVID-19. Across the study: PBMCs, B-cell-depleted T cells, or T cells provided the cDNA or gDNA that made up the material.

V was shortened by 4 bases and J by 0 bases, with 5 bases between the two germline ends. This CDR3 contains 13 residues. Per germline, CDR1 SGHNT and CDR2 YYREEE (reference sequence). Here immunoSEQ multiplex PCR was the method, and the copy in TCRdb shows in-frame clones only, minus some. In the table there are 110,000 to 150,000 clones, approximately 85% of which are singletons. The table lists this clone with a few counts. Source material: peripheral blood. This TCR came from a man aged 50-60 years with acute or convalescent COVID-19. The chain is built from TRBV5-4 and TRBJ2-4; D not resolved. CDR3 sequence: CASSSLAKNIQYF. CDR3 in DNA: TGTGCCAGCAGCAGCTTAGCCAAAAACATTCAGTACTTC. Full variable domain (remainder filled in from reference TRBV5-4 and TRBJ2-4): ETGVTQSPTHLIKTRGQQVTLRCSSQSGHNTVSWYQQALGQGPQFIFQYYREEENGRGNFPPRFSGLQFPNYSSELNVNALELDDSALYLCASSSLAKNIQYFGAGTRLSVL.